The sequence of this T cell receptor beta chain was determined in a study of glioma-infiltrating T cells after dendritic cell vaccination. Study background: Autologous tumor lysate-pulsed dendritic cell vaccination was given between the early 2000s and the early 2010s.

The sample's time point: after dendritic cell vaccination, including at tumor progression/relapse. Patients had residual fresh-frozen tumor tissue and more than two years of survival data. No glioblastoma patient carried an isocitrate dehydrogenase mutation. With regard to this clone: Its specificity is unknown.

Assay used: immunoSEQ multiplex PCR; TCRdb lists only in-frame clones, some missing. Among tens of thousands of clones listed, about 85% were seen once. General study findings and limits: Survival was not directly related to TCR clonality in these patients.

The sequenced sample was blood, obtained after dendritic cell vaccination. This sequence was found in a human donor with glioblastoma.

This chain's CDR3 is CASRRTGGAGRLYGYTF. CDR3 nucleotide sequence: TGTGCCAGCAGACGGACAGGGGGCGCAGGGCGCCTTTATGGCTACACCTTC. The rearrangement uses TRBV27 and TRBJ1-2; TRBD1 matches 11 bases. V lost 6 bases and J lost 5; bases outside the gene matches: 14. This CDR3 is 17 amino acids long. Germline V gives CDR1 MNHEY, CDR2 SMNVEV (reference sequence).